Sequencing of this TCR beta chain was carried out in a study of blood T cell repertoires in COVID-19. Study as a whole: Donors in the United States, Italy and Spain gave samples during acute or convalescent COVID-19. In each case, the material was cDNA or gDNA derived from T cells, B-cell-depleted T cells, or PBMCs.

The method was immunoSEQ multiplex PCR; TCRdb's version includes in-frame clones alone and lacks a portion of them. Of some 140,000 clones in the sample, around 78% were seen once. The CDR3 is 18 amino acids. CDR1 is LNHDA and CDR2 is SQIVND in the germline V gene (reference sequence). The ends lost 4 bases at V and 2 bases at J; junction bases unmatched: 12. The sample taken for sequencing was peripheral blood. The chain employs TRBV19 and TRBJ1-4, with 8 bases lining up with TRBD1. The receptor's source is a man older than 75 with acute or convalescent COVID-19. The CDR3 coding sequence is TGTGCCAGTAGTACCGAGGACGGACAGGGTCTGACTAATGAAAAACTGTTTTTT. Its translation is CASSTEDGQGLTNEKLFF.